This TCR beta chain stems from a study of blood T cell repertoires in COVID-19. The overall study: Acute and convalescent COVID-19 specimens originated in the United States, Italy and Spain. Sample material is recorded as cDNA or gDNA derived from T cells, B-cell-depleted T cells, or PBMCs.

V was cut by 0 bases and J by 5 bases, with 8 bases left in between. The CDR3 loop spans 14 amino acids. Per the germline V gene, CDR1 is MNHNY and CDR2 is SVGAGI (reference sequence). Authors' methods: How many nucleated cells were present was estimated from reference gene primer amplification. The table came from immunoSEQ multiplex PCR; TCRdb's copy has only in-frame clones and leaves some out. Clone size and the V and J calls come from that table; the DNA yielded D and trimming. The data show 150,000 or so clones, approximately 80% seen once. The chain joins TRBV6-6 to TRBJ1-5; D call uncertain. Sequencing used peripheral blood. The sequence came from a man between 65 and 79 years old who had recovered from COVID-19. CDR3 nucleotides: TGTGCCAGCAGTTACTCGGAGGGATATCAGCCCCAGCATTTT. Translation gives CASSYSEGYQPQHF.